This paragraph covers one T cell receptor (beta chain) sequence. This clonotype was recorded only once. Its antigen remains unidentified. Qualities for individual bases were not recorded, and no much larger clone is one base off. A lone read offers only weak evidence. Trimming takes 0 bases off V and 0 bases off J; junction bases not matched to a gene: 3. The germline V gene sets CDR1 to SGDLS and CDR2 to YYNGEE. The CDR3 spans 16 residues, from the cysteine through the phenylalanine. The sequence is cut down to CDR3 DNA, 48 bases in frame from base 1. This sample was taken from a study of CD8 T cells in Susac syndrome (dated by TCRdb to between 2018 and 2021). Concerning the study at large: Of the Susac syndrome patients who were sequenced, roughly 6 had clinically active disease and 8 or 9 were in clinical remission. At blood withdrawal, Susac syndrome patients were either therapy-naive, taking corticosteroids (in some cases with IVIg as well), or taking IVIg alone. The study used repertoire sequencing to test whether antigen drove CD8+ T cell activation and differentiation in Susac syndrome. The clonality of the CD8+ T cell repertoire was compared across around twelve healthy donors, around 14 Susac syndrome patients and about 16 multiple sclerosis patients. What the study reported, not specific to this receptor: Clonal expansion was seen in Susac syndrome CD8+ repertoires, peaking in CD8+ TEMRA cells and being greater in clinically active patients than in remitting ones. The study acknowledged that relatively few individuals were included in the TCR sequencing and HLA analysis. Sixteen Susac-specific public clones were identified in the total CD8+ repertoire, and four to six Susac-specific public clones were identified in the CD8+ TEMRA repertoire.

High-throughput TCR beta sequencing profiled peripheral blood CD8+ and CD4+ T cells from healthy donors, Susac syndrome patients and multiple sclerosis patients. The Susac syndrome patients fulfilled recently defined diagnostic criteria for either definite or probable disease. Bulk CD8+ and CD4+ T cells were purified magnetically by negative isolation, whereas CD8+ TEMRA cells were enriched by FACS. Blood was collected in EDTA tubes and processed within 24 hours, with PBMCs isolated through density gradient centrifugation. PBMCs intended for TCR sequencing were cryopreserved in liquid nitrogen and were subsequently thawed in a 37 degrees C water bath. A purity of at least 90% was achieved for sorted or isolated CD4+, CD8+ and CD8+ TEMRA cells. RNA was extracted with the RNeasy kit and roughly 0.5 to 1 ug was reverse transcribed using random hexamers. The immunoSEQ multiplex PCR assay, covering 54 Vbeta and 13 Jbeta segments, was used to amplify TCR beta CDR3 regions. PCR amplification bias was corrected by using a synthetic template baseline for primer optimization and computational correction. The authors' pipeline ran thus. Reads were annotated to V, D and J genes according to IMGT and were analyzed with immunoSEQ Analyzer, with only productive sequences retained. Clonality was computed as one minus Shannon entropy normalized by log2 of the number of productive unique sequences. For each patient and control, public and private clones were evaluated within the 100 most prevalent clones. A clone was defined as Susac-specific if it was absent from the healthy and MS cohorts, from some 1,100 published viral clones and from other ImmuneACCESS disease sequences. TCRdb reprocessing: public reads trimmed at Q25 with fastp, clones called with MiXCR, in-frame beta chains kept. Rows merge per CDR3 protein into single entries with the most common DNA and genes. What appears here as the V and J calls and clone size reflects TCRdb's work, not the paper's. This sample lists some 120,000 distinct CDR3 sequences; around 94% were detected once. In total, the top ten clones hold 0.21% of the sample.

The rearrangement combines TRBV9 with TRBJ1-3, and 7 bases in between align with TRBD1. The sequenced sample was CD8+ T cells from PBMCs. This TCR was sampled from a human donor with Susac syndrome. The CDR3 reads as follows: CASSVEGAHSGNTIYF. The DNA is as follows: TGTGCCAGCAGCGTAGAGGGGGCGCACTCTGGAAACACCATATATTTT. Here the CDR3 is joined to the reference TRBV9 and TRBJ1-3 genes, and the full variable domain is: DSGVTQTPKHLITATGQRVTLRCSPRSGDLSVYWYQQSLDQGLQFLIQYYNGEERAKGNILERFSAQQFPDLHSELNLSSLELGDSALYFCASSVEGAHSGNTIYFGEGSWLTVV.